This TCR beta chain emerged from a study of shared clonotypes between healthy human individuals. Broader study findings: Several donors had around 5% of their naive CD4 clonotypes in common. Clonotypes which were not shared had lower generation probabilities than clonotypes that all four donors shared.

Trimming at V came to 6 bases and at J to 7 bases, leaving 4 bases not matched to a gene. The CDR3 covers 15 residues. Germline V lookup: CDR1 MNHEY, CDR2 SMNVEV (reference sequence). Only CD45RO-negative cells positively selected for CCR7 counted as naive CD8 cells, so terminally differentiated effector memory CD45RA+ cells were excluded. About this clone itself: Its antigen is unidentified. Other DNA sequences in the same sample also yield this CDR3.

Genomic DNA of every subset was divided equally among multiple immunoSEQ plates. Under the authors' procedure: ImmunoSEQ sequences covered only the junction and lacked quality scores; filtering therefore differed. Profiled with immunoSEQ multiplex PCR; TCRdb holds only in-frame clones, not every one. That table supplies the V and J calls and clone size; D and trimming were determined from the DNA. The repertoire has hundreds of thousands of clones, approximately 95% of them found once; the top ten carry around 0.11%. The origin of this receptor is a woman aged 25 to 39 in good health. Sequencing used naive CD8+ T cells sorted from blood. The rearrangement links TRBV27 to TRBJ2-1; 15 nucleotides agree with TRBD2. CDR3 in amino acids: CASSTGTSGRNEQFF. The CDR3 DNA reads as TGTGCCAGCAGCACTGGGACTAGCGGGAGGAATGAGCAGTTCTTC.